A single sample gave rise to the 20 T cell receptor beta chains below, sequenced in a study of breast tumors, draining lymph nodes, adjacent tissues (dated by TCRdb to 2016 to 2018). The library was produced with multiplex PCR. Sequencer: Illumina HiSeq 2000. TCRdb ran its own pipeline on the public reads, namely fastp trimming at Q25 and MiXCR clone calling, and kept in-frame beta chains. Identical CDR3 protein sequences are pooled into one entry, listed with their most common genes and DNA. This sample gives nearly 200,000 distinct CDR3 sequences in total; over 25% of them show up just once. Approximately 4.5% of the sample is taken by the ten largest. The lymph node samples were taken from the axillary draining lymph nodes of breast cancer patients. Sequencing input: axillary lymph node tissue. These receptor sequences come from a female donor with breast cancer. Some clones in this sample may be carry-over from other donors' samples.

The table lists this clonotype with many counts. CDR3 region: CATEGYNTDTQYF. The CDR3 coding sequence is TGTGCCACCGAGGGGTACAACACAGATACGCAGTATTTT. This chain joins TRBV19 and TRBJ2-3; D tentatively fits TRBD1 or TRBD2 (5 bases each). CDR1 LNHDA and CDR2 SQIVND come from the germline V gene (reference sequence). V was trimmed by 10 bases and J by 2 bases, leaving 13 bases between them. The CDR3 spans 13 residues.

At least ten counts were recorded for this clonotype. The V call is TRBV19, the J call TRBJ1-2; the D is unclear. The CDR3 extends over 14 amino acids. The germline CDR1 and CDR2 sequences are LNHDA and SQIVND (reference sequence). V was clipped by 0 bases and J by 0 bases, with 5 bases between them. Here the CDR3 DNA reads TGTGCCAGTAGTATAGAGGCGGCTAACTATGGCTACACCTTC. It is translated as CASSIEAANYGYTF.

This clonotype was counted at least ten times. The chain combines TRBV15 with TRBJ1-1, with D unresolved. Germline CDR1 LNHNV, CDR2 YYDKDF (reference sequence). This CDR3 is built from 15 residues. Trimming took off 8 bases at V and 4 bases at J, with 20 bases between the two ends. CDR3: CATRRAVGSRTEAFF. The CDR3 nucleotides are TGTGCCACCCGGAGGGCGGTAGGGTCGCGCACTGAAGCTTTCTTT.

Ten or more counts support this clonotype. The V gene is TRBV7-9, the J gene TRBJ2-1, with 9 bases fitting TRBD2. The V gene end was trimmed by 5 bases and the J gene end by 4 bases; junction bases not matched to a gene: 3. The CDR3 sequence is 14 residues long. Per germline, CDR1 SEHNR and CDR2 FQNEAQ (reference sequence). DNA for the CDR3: TGTGCCAGCAGCCGGACTAGCGTGTACAATGAGCAGTTCTTC. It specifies CASSRTSVYNEQFF. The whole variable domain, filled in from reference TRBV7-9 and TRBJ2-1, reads DTGVSQNPRHKITKRGQNVTFRCDPISEHNRLYWYRQTLGQGPEFLTYFQNEAQLEKSRLLSDRFSAERPKGSFSTLEIQRTEQGDSAMYLCASSRTSVYNEQFFGPGTRLTVL.

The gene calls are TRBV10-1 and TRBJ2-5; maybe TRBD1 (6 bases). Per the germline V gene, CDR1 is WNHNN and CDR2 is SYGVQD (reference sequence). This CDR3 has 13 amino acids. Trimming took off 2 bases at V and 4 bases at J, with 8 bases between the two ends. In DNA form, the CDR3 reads TGCGCCAGCAGTGAGGCCAGGGGAGAGACCCAGTACTTC. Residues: CASSEARGETQYF.

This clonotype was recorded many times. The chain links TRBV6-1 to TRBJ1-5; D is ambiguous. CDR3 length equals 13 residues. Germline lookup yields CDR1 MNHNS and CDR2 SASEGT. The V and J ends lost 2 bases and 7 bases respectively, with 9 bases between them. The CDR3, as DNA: TGTGCCAGCAGTGAATCAGGCCGCCAGCCCCAGCATTTT. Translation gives CASSESGRQPQHF.

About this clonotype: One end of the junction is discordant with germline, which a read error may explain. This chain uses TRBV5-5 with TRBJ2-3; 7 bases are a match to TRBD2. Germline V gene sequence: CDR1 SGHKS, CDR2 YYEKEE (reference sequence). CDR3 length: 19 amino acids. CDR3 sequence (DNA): TGTGCCAGCAGCTTGAGAGAGCTAGCGGCAACGTTTAGCACAGATACGCACTATTTT. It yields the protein CASSLRELAATFSTDTHYF.

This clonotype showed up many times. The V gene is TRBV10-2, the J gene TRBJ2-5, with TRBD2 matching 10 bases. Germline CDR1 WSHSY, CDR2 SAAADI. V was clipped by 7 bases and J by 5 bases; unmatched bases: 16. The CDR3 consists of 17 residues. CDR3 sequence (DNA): TGCGCCAGCAAGTGGGGGGGGGCTAGCGGGAGCCGGGAGACCCAGTACTTC. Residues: CASKWGGASGSRETQYF.

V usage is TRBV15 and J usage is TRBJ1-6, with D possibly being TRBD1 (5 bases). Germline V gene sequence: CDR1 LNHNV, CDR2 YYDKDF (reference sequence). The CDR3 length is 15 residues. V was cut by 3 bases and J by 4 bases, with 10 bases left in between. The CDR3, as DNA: TGTGCCACCAGCAGCCTCAGGGATTATAATTCACCCCTCCACTTT. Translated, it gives CATSSLRDYNSPLHF.

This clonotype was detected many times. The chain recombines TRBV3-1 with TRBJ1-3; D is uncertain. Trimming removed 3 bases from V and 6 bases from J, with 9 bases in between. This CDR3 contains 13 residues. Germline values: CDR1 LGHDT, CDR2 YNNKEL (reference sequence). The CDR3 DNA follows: TGTGCCAGCAGCCAGTTTGGGGAAAACACCATATATTTT. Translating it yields CASSQFGENTIYF.

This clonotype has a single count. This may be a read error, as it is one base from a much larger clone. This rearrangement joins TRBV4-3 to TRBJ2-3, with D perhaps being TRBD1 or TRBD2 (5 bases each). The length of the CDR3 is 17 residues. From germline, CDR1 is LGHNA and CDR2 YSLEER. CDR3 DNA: TGCGCCGGCAGCCCAAAGGGCCGGGGCCCCCGCACAGATACGCAGTATTTT. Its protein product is CAGSPKGRGPRTDTQYF.

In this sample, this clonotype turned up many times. The CDR3 is CASSTISGKPLSTGELFF. Here the CDR3 DNA reads TGTGCCAGCAGCACTATCAGCGGGAAGCCCCTTAGCACCGGGGAGCTGTTTTTT. The chain joins TRBV6-2 or TRBV6-3 to TRBJ2-2, with 7 bases identical to TRBD2. The CDR3 totals 18 residues. J was trimmed by 4 bases and V by 6 bases; bases with no gene match: 17. The germline V gene encodes CDR1 MNHEY and CDR2 SVGEGT.

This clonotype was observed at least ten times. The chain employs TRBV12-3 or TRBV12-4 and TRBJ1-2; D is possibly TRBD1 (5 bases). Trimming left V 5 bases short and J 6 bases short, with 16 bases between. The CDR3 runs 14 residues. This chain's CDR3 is CASSPSSGMDGYTF. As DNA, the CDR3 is TGTGCCAGCAGTCCGTCCTCAGGGATGGATGGCTACACCTTC.

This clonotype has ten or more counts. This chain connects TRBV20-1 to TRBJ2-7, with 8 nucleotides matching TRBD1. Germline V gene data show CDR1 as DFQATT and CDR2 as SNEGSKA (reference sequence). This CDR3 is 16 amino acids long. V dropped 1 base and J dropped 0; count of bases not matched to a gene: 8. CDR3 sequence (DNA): TGCAGTGCTAGAGGAGGGAGGACAGGGATCTCCTACGAGCAGTACTTC. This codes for CSARGGRTGISYEQYF.

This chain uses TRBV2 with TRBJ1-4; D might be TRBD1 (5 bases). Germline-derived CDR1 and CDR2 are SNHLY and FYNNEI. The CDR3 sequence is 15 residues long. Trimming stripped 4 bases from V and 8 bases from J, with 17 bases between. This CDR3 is CASSVTIAGGEKLFF. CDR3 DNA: TGTGCCAGCAGTGTAACCATAGCGGGGGGGGAAAAACTGTTTTTT.

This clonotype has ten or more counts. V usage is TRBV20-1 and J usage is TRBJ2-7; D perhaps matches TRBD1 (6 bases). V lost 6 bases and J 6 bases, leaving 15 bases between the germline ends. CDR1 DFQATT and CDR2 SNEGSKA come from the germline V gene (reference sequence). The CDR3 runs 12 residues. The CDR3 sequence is CSATGTRSEQYF. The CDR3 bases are TGCAGTGCAACGGGGACACGCAGCGAGCAGTACTTC.

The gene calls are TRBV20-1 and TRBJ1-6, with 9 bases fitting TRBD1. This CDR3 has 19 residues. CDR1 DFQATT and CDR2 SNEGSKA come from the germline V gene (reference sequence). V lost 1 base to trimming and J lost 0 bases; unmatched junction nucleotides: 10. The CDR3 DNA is TGCAGTGCTAGAGTCAAGGACAGGGGCGCGGGCTCCTATAATTCACCCCTCCACTTT. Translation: CSARVKDRGAGSYNSPLHF.

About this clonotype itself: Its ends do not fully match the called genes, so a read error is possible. CDR3 nucleotides: TGTTCCAGCAGGTTCAGCCCAGATACGCAGTATTTT. It yields the protein CSSRFSPDTQYF. The rearrangement uses TRBV25-1 and TRBJ2-3; D is unresolved. CDR1 and CDR2 (germline): MGHDK, SYGVNS. This CDR3 contains 12 residues.

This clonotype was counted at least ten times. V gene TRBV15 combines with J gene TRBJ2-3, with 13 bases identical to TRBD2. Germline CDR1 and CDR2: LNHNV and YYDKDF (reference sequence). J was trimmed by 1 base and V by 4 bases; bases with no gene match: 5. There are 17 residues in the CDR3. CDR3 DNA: TGTGCCACCAGCACCCGACTAGCGGGAGGCGGCACAGATACGCAGTATTTT. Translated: CATSTRLAGGGTDTQYF.

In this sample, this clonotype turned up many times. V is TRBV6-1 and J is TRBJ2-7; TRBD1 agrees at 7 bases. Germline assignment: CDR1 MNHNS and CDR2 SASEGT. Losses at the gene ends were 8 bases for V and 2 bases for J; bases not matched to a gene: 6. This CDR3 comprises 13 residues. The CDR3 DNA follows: TGTGCCAGCCTGACAGGGCTCCCCTACGAGCAGTACTTC. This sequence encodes CASLTGLPYEQYF.